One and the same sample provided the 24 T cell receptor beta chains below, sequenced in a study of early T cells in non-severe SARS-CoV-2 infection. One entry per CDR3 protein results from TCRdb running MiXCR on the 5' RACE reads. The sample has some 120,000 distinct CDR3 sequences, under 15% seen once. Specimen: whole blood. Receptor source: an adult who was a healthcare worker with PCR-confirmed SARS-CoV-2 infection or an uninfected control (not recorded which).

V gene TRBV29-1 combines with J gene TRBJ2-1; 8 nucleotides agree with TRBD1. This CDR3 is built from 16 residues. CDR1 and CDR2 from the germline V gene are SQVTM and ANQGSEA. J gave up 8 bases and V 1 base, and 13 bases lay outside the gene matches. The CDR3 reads CSVEAQQGALSYEQFF. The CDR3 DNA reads TGCAGCGTTGAAGCCCAGCAGGGGGCGCTTAGCTATGAGCAGTTCTTC.

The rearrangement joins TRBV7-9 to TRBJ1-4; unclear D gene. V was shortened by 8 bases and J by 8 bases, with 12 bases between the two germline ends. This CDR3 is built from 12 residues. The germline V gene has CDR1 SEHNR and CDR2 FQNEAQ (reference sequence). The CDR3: CASDGGSEKLFF. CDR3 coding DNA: TGTGCCAGCGACGGTGGCTCGGAAAAACTGTTTTTT.

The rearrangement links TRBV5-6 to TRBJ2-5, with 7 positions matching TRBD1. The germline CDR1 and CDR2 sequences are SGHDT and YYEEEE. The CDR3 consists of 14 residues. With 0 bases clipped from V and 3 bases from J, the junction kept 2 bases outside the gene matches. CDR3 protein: CASSLVDREETQYF. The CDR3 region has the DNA TGTGCCAGCAGCTTGGTCGACAGGGAAGAGACCCAGTACTTC.

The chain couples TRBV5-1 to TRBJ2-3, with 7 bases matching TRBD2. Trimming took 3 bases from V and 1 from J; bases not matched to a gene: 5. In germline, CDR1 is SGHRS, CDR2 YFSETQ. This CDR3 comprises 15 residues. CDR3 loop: CASSSAGDRTDTQYF. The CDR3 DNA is TGCGCCAGCAGCTCCGCGGGGGATCGCACAGATACGCAGTATTTT.

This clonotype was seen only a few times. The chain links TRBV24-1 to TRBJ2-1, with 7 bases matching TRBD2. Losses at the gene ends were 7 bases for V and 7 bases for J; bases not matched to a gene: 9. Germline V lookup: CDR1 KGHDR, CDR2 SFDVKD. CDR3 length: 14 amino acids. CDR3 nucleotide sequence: TGTGCCACCAGCAGCGGGGAAGGTTGGAATGAGCAGTTCTTC. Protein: CATSSGEGWNEQFF.

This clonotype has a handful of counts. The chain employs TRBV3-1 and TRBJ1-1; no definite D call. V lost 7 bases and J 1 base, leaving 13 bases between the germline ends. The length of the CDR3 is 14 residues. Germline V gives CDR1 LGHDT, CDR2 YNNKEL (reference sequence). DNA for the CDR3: TGTGCCAGCACGACGCTTGGAGGGAACACTGAAGCTTTCTTT. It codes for CASTTLGGNTEAFF.

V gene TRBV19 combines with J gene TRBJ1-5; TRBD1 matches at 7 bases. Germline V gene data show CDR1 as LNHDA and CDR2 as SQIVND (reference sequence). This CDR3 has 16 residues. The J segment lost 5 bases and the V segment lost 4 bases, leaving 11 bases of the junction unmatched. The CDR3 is CASSTQRQGWDQPQHF. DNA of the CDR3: TGTGCCAGTAGTACCCAGAGACAGGGCTGGGATCAGCCCCAGCATTTT.

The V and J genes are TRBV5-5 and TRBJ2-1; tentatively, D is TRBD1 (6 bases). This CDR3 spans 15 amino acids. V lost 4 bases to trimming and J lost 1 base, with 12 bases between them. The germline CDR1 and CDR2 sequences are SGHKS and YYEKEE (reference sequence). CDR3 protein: CASSPTGNSYNEQFF. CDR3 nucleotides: TGTGCCAGCAGCCCAACAGGGAATTCCTACAATGAGCAGTTCTTC.

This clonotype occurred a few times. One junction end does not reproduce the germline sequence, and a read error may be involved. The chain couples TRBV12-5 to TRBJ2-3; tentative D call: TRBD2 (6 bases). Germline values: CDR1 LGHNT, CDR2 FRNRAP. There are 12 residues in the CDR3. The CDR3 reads CASAPTGLGEDF. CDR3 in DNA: TGTGCTAGTGCTCCCACGGGACTTGGGGAGGATTTT.

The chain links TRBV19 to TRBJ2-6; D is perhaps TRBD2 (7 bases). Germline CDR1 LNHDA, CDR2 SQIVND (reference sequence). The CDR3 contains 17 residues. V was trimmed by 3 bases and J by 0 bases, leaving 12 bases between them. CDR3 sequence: CASSMNREGSGANVLTF. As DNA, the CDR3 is TGTGCCAGTAGTATGAACAGGGAGGGCTCTGGGGCCAACGTCCTGACTTTC.

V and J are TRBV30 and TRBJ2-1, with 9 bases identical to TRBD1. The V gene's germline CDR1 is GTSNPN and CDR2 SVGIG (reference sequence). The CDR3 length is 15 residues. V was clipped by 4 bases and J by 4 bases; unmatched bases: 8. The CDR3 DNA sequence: TGTGCCTGGATGGCGGGACAGGGTATTTACAATGAGCAGTTCTTC. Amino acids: CAWMAGQGIYNEQFF.

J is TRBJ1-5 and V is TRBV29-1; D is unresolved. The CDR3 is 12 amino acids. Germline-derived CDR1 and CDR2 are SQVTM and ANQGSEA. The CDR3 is CSPEGTGQPQHF. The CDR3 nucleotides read TGCAGTCCCGAGGGAACGGGTCAGCCCCAGCATTTT.

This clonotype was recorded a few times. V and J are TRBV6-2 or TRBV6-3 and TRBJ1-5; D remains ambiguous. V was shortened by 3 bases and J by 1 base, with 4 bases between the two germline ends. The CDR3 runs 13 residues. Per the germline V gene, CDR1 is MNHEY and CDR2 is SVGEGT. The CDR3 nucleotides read TGTGCCAGCAGTTATCAGAGCAATCAGCCCCAGCATTTT. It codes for CASSYQSNQPQHF.

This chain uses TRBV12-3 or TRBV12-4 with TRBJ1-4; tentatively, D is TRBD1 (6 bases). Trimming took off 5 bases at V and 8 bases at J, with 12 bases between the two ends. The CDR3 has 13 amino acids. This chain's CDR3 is CASSPGQREKLFF. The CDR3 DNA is TGTGCCAGCAGTCCAGGACAGCGCGAAAAACTGTTTTTT.

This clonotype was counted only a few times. The CDR3 nucleotides are TGTGCCAGCAGATCCTTCCAGGGGGCACACAATGAGCAGTTCTTC. Translating gives CASRSFQGAHNEQFF. The chain has TRBV11-2 and TRBJ2-1; 8 bases line up with TRBD1. This CDR3 is built from 15 residues. The J segment lost 5 bases and the V segment lost 6 bases, leaving 9 bases of the junction unmatched. The germline CDR1 and CDR2 sequences are SGHAT and FQNNGV.

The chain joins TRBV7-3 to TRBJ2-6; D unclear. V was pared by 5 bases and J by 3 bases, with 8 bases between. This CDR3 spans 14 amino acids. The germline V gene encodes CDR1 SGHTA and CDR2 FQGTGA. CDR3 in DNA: TGTGCCAGCAGCCATATGAGTGGGGCCAACGTCCTGACTTTC. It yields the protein CASSHMSGANVLTF.

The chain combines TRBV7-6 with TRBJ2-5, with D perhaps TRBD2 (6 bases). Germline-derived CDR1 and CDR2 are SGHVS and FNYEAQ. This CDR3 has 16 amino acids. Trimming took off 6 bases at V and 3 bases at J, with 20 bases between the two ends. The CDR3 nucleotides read TGTGCCAGCAGTCATTACGATGCCCAGCGGGAAGAGACCCAGTACTTC. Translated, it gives CASSHYDAQREETQYF. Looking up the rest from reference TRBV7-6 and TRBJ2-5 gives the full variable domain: GAGVSQSPRYKVTKRGQDVALRCDPISGHVSLYWYRQALGQGPEFLTYFNYEAQQDKSGLPNDRFSAERPEGSISTLTIQRTEQRDSAMYRCASSHYDAQREETQYFGPGTRLLVL.

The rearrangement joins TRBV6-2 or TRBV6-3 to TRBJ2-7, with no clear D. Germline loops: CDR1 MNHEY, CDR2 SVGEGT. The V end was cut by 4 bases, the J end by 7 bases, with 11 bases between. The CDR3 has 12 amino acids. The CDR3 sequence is CASSSETREQYF. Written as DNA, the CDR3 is TGTGCCAGCAGTTCCGAGACTCGGGAGCAGTACTTC.

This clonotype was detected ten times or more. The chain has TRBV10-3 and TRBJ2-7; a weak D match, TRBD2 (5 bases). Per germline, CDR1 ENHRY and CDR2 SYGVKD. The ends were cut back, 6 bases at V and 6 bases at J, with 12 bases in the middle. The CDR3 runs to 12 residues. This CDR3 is CAISAPRGEQYF. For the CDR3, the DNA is TGTGCCATCAGCGCCCCCCGGGGCGAGCAGTACTTC.

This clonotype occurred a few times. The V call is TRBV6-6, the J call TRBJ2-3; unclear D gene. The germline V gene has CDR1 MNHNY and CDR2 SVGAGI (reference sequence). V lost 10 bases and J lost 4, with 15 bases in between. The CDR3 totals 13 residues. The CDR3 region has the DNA TGTGCCAACTCCAGGTCGTGGGCAGATACGCAGTATTTT. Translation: CANSRSWADTQYF.

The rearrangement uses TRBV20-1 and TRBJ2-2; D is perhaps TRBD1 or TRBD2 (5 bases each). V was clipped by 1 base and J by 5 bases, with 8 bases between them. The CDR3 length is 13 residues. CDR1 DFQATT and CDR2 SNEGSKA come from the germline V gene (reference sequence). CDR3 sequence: CSARGGGTGELFF. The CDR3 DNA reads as TGCAGTGCTAGAGGTGGGGGAACCGGGGAGCTGTTTTTT.

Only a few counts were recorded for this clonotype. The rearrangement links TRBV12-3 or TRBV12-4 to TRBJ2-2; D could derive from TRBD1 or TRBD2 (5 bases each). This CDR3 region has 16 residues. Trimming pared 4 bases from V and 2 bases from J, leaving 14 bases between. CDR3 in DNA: TGTGCCAGCAGTTCCCTTCGGGGCGCCAACACCGGGGAGCTGTTTTTT. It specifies CASSSLRGANTGELFF.

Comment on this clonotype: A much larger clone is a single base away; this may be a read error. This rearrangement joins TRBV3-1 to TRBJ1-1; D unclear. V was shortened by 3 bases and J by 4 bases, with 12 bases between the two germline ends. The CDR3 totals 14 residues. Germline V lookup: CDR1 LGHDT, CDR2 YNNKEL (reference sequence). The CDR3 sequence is CASSQGISPTEAFF. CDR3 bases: TGTGCCAGCAGCCAGGGGATTAGTCCCACTGAAGCTTTCTTT.

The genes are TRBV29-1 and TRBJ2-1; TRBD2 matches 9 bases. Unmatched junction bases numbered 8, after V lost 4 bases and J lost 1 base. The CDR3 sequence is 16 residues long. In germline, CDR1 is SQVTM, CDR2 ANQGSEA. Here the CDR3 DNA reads TGCAGCGTTGTTGGTCTAGCGGGGTTTTCCTACAATGAGCAGTTCTTC. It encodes CSVVGLAGFSYNEQFF.